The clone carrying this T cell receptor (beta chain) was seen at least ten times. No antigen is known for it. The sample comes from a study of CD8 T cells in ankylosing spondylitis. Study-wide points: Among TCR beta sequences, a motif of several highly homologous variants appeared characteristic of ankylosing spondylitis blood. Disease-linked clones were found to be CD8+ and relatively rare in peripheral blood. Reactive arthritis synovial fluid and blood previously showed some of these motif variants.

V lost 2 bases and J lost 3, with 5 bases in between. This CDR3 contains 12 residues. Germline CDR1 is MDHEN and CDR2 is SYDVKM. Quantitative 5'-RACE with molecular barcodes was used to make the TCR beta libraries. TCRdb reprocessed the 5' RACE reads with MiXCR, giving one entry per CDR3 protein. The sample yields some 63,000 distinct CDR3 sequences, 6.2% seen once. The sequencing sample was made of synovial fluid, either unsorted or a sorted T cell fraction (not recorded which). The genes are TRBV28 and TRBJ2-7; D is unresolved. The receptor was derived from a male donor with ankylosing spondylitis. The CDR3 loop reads CASSLPGYEQYF. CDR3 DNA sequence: TGTGCCAGCAGTTTACCGGGCTACGAGCAGTACTTC.